Shown below are 30 T cell receptor beta chains from a single sample sequenced in a study of resident and recirculating memory T cells in vitiligo. Libraries were prepared by immunoSEQ multiplex PCR; TCRdb keeps only in-frame clonotypes and omits some of them. The sample holds about 42,000 clones, around nine tenths seen once. Material: blood. These receptors were obtained from a male donor with vitiligo.

The chain carries TRBV5-1 and TRBJ2-5; D uncertain. Germline V gene sequence: CDR1 SGHRS, CDR2 YFSETQ. There are 13 residues in the CDR3. V dropped 0 bases and J dropped 0 bases, with 3 bases sitting between them. In nucleotides, the CDR3 is TGCGCCAGCAGCTTGGACTACCAAGAGACCCAGTACTTC. The encoded protein is CASSLDYQETQYF.

The V call is TRBV19, the J call TRBJ2-1; 9 nucleotides match TRBD2. The V gene's germline CDR1 is LNHDA and CDR2 SQIVND (reference sequence). With V trimmed by 2 bases and J by 7 bases, 9 bases remained unmatched. The CDR3 contains 16 residues. CDR3 bases: TGTGCCAGTAGTATACCCCAGCGGGGGGATCGGAATGAGCAGTTCTTC. It translates to CASSIPQRGDRNEQFF.

This rearrangement joins TRBV5-1 to TRBJ2-7; 7 nucleotides match TRBD1. V dropped 4 bases and J dropped 7; count of bases not matched to a gene: 11. This CDR3 is 14 amino acids long. The V gene's germline CDR1 is SGHRS and CDR2 YFSETQ. Here the CDR3 DNA reads TGCGCCAGCAGCCCCACGCCAGGGGGTCGGGAGCAGTACTTC. This sequence encodes CASSPTPGGREQYF.

This clone was seen just once. The chain carries TRBV9 and TRBJ2-7, with TRBD1 identical over 8 bases. The CDR3 sequence is 14 residues long. Germline assignment: CDR1 SGDLS and CDR2 YYNGEE. The V segment lost 5 bases and the J segment 3 bases; nucleotides outside the gene matches: 7. In DNA form, the CDR3 reads TGTGCCAGCAGTCTCGAACAGGGGGACTACGAGCAGTACTTC. It encodes CASSLEQGDYEQYF.

This chain connects TRBV7-8 to TRBJ2-1, with 8 bases aligning to TRBD2. CDR1 is SGHVS and CDR2 is FQNEAQ in the germline V gene. V was pared by 2 bases and J by 7 bases, with 10 bases of the junction left unmatched. This CDR3 region has 16 residues. Here the CDR3 reads CASSLRGTRLGNEQFF. The CDR3 DNA reads as TGTGCCAGCAGCTTACGGGGGACTAGACTAGGGAATGAGCAGTTCTTC.

This clone was detected only once. The rearrangement joins TRBV4-1 to TRBJ2-2, with D possibly matching TRBD1 (5 bases). V gave up 3 bases and J gave up 8 bases, with 10 bases separating them. CDR1 MGHRA and CDR2 YSYEKL come from the germline V gene. The CDR3 is made up of 13 amino acids. For the CDR3, the DNA is TGCGCCAGCAGCCATCAGGGCCGGGGGGAGCTGTTTTTT. Residues: CASSHQGRGELFF.

The gene calls are TRBV14 and TRBJ1-2; D remains unclear. Germline V CDR1 and CDR2: SGHDN, FVKESK. The CDR3 has 13 amino acids. With 5 bases removed from V and 6 bases from J, the gap between germline ends came to 13 bases. The CDR3 loop is CASSFRAQHGYTF. The CDR3 nucleotides read TGTGCCAGCAGCTTTCGAGCCCAACATGGCTACACCTTC.

The chain carries TRBV30 and TRBJ1-6; possible D gene TRBD1, 5 bases. Germline loops: CDR1 GTSNPN, CDR2 SVGIG (reference sequence). With 0 bases removed from V and 7 bases from J, the gap between germline ends came to 13 bases. The CDR3 runs to 15 residues. The CDR3 here is CAWSVRGSRNSPLHF. The CDR3 coding sequence is TGTGCCTGGAGTGTTAGGGGTTCCCGAAATTCACCCCTCCACTTT.

This chain connects TRBV5-4 to TRBJ2-3; 9 nucleotides agree with TRBD2. CDR1 and CDR2 from the germline V gene are SGHNT and YYREEE (reference sequence). V was clipped by 2 bases and J by 2 bases; unmatched bases: 9. This CDR3 is 17 amino acids long. The CDR3 loop is CASSLGSSGDTTDTQYF. Written as DNA, the CDR3 is TGTGCCAGCAGCTTAGGATCTAGCGGGGATACCACAGATACGCAGTATTTT. Complete variable domain (other parts from reference TRBV5-4 and TRBJ2-3): ETGVTQSPTHLIKTRGQQVTLRCSSQSGHNTVSWYQQALGQGPQFIFQYYREEENGRGNFPPRFSGLQFPNYSSELNVNALELDDSALYLCASSLGSSGDTTDTQYFGPGTRLTVL.

The chain combines TRBV5-4 with TRBJ1-2, with D possibly TRBD1 on 6 matching bases. Germline CDR1 and CDR2: SGHNT and YYREEE (reference sequence). CDR3 length: 15 residues. Trimming stripped 4 bases from V and 2 bases from J, with 15 bases between. CDR3 DNA: TGTGCCAGCAGCCAAAAAAAAACAGGGAACTATGGCTACACCTTC. It yields the protein CASSQKKTGNYGYTF.

This chain connects TRBV5-6 to TRBJ1-1; D might be TRBD1 (6 bases). Germline CDR1 reads SGHDT; CDR2 reads YYEEEE. The CDR3 consists of 17 residues. V lost 0 bases, J lost 4 bases, and 19 bases lay in between. CDR3 DNA sequence: TGTGCCAGCAGCTTGGGCTTAAAACAGGGCTGGAGCACTGAAGCTTTCTTT. It yields the protein CASSLGLKQGWSTEAFF.

This chain links TRBV5-4 with TRBJ2-2; D is undetermined. V dropped 0 bases and J dropped 2 bases, with 8 bases sitting between them. The germline CDR1 and CDR2 sequences are SGHNT and YYREEE (reference sequence). This CDR3 has 15 residues. CDR3 bases: TGTGCCAGCAGCTTGGTGTCTACCAACACCGGGGAGCTGTTTTTT. Translated: CASSLVSTNTGELFF.

The J gene is TRBJ1-2, the V gene TRBV6-5, with 8 bases identical to TRBD1. Germline V gene data show CDR1 as MNHEY and CDR2 as SVGAGI. V dropped 2 bases and J dropped 7; count of bases not matched to a gene: 9. The CDR3 runs to 15 residues. CDR3 sequence reads: CASSYHSGQGGGYTF. The DNA for the CDR3 is TGTGCCAGCAGTTACCACTCAGGACAGGGCGGTGGCTACACCTTC.

The chain joins TRBV5-4 to TRBJ2-7; a possible D gene is TRBD2 (5 bases). Germline CDR1 SGHNT, CDR2 YYREEE (reference sequence). The CDR3 totals 14 residues. V was pared by 0 bases and J by 3 bases, with 10 bases between. CDR3 bases: TGTGCCAGCAGCTTGGTCCAAGGGAGCTACGAGCAGTACTTC. Residues: CASSLVQGSYEQYF.

The rearrangement uses TRBV27 and TRBJ1-1; 9 bases are a match to TRBD1. Germline V gene sequence: CDR1 MNHEY, CDR2 SMNVEV (reference sequence). The junction had 10 bases not matched to a gene; V was cut back by 5 bases and J by 9 bases. The CDR3 length is 14 residues. CDR3 sequence reads: CASSPTQGTGKAFF. In DNA, the CDR3 is TGTGCCAGCAGTCCCACCCAGGGGACAGGGAAAGCTTTCTTT.

This clone was recorded once. The chain carries TRBV18 and TRBJ1-6; D might be TRBD1 (5 bases). The V end was cut by 0 bases, the J end by 14 bases, with 17 bases between. The CDR3 contains 15 residues. Germline assignment: CDR1 KGHSH and CDR2 LQKENI. The CDR3 DNA reads as TGTGCCAGCTCACCACCGAGCAGGGCAGGTGGTACCCTCCACTTT. This codes for CASSPPSRAGGTLHF.

The V call is TRBV19, the J call TRBJ2-1, with TRBD1 matching over 9 bases. The CDR3 contains 18 residues. Per germline, CDR1 LNHDA and CDR2 SQIVND (reference sequence). V shed 1 base, J shed 8 bases, and the junction held 15 bases outside the gene matches. CDR3 amino acids: CASSIVSPGQGFLYEQFF. DNA for the CDR3: TGTGCCAGTAGTATAGTATCCCCGGGACAGGGCTTTCTTTATGAGCAGTTCTTC.

The chain is built from TRBV7-3 and TRBJ2-2, with unresolved D. The CDR3 runs to 13 residues. V lost 3 bases and J 3 bases, leaving 5 bases between the germline ends. CDR1 and CDR2 (germline): SGHTA, FQGTGA. The CDR3 nucleotides are TGTGCCAGCAGCTTCGACTACACCGGGGAGCTGTTTTTT. Its protein is CASSFDYTGELFF.

The chain recombines TRBV6-5 with TRBJ1-2; 7 nucleotides match TRBD1. CDR1 is MNHEY and CDR2 is SVGAGI in the germline V gene. J was trimmed by 7 bases and V by 2 bases; bases with no gene match: 10. The CDR3 runs 15 residues. The chain's CDR3 is CASSYDEGGGSGYTF. CDR3 nucleotides: TGTGCCAGCAGTTACGACGAAGGAGGGGGCTCTGGCTACACCTTC.

V and J are TRBV5-1 and TRBJ1-2; weak D call: TRBD1 (6 bases). V lost 4 bases and J lost 1, with 14 bases in between. CDR1 and CDR2 (germline): SGHRS, YFSETQ. This CDR3 has 15 residues. The CDR3 DNA sequence: TGCGCCAGCAGCCCCCCCTTGGACAGTAACTATGGCTACACCTTC. Its protein is CASSPPLDSNYGYTF.

This clone was seen once. The CDR3 spells CASSVGGEYMTEAFF. The CDR3 DNA reads TGTGCCAGCAGCGTTGGGGGGGAATACATGACTGAAGCTTTCTTT. The chain is built from TRBV9 and TRBJ1-1, with TRBD1 as a possible D gene (5 bases). The V end lost 2 bases, the J end lost 5 bases, and 16 bases lay between the germline ends. This CDR3 contains 15 residues. CDR1 and CDR2 (germline): SGDLS, YYNGEE. Full variable domain (rest looked up from reference TRBV9 and TRBJ1-1): DSGVTQTPKHLITATGQRVTLRCSPRSGDLSVYWYQQSLDQGLQFLIQYYNGEERAKGNILERFSAQQFPDLHSELNLSSLELGDSALYFCASSVGGEYMTEAFFGQGTRLTVV.

The rearrangement uses TRBV27 and TRBJ2-1, with 7 nucleotides matching TRBD2. The CDR3 length is 17 residues. Germline V gives CDR1 MNHEY, CDR2 SMNVEV (reference sequence). The V segment lost 6 bases and the J segment 8 bases; nucleotides outside the gene matches: 19. This CDR3 reads CASRPPFSWGGVDEQFF. CDR3 sequence (DNA): TGTGCCAGCAGGCCACCCTTCTCGTGGGGGGGAGTCGATGAGCAGTTCTTC.

This clone came up once. The genes are TRBV7-6 and TRBJ2-5; TRBD2 matches at 10 bases. Gene TRBJ2-7 matches the end of the DNA better, so the J call may be wrong. The CDR3 length is 16 residues. Germline lookup yields CDR1 SGHVS and CDR2 FNYEAQ. DNA for the CDR3: TGTGCCAGCAGCCCCCTGGGCAAAGCGGGGGGGTACGAGCAGTACTTC. Protein product: CASSPLGKAGGYEQYF.

This clone was recorded once. J is TRBJ1-6 and V is TRBV7-2; the D is unclear. Per germline, CDR1 SGHTA and CDR2 FQGNSA. With 2 bases removed from V and 7 bases from J, the gap between germline ends came to 9 bases. This CDR3 is 14 amino acids long. CDR3: CASSLNPRNSPLHF. The CDR3 DNA follows: TGTGCCAGCAGCTTAAATCCCCGGAATTCACCCCTCCACTTT. Complete variable domain (other parts from reference TRBV7-2 and TRBJ1-6): GAGVSQSPSNKVTEKGKDVELRCDPISGHTALYWYRQSLGQGLEFLIYFQGNSAPDKSGLPSDRFSAERTGGSVSTLTIQRTQQEDSAVYLCASSLNPRNSPLHFGNGTRLTVT.

The J gene is TRBJ2-3, the V gene TRBV5-1; no clear D gene. There are 14 residues in the CDR3. Germline CDR1 is SGHRS and CDR2 is YFSETQ. Trimming shortened V by 0 bases and J by 2 bases, and 7 bases separated the two germline ends. The CDR3 spells CASSLDPSTDTQYF. For the CDR3, the DNA is TGCGCCAGCAGCTTGGATCCATCCACAGATACGCAGTATTTT.

The chain carries TRBV5-6 and TRBJ2-7; D is possibly TRBD2 (7 bases). V was cut by 4 bases and J by 7 bases, with 21 bases left in between. CDR3 size: 15 residues. Germline CDR1 and CDR2: SGHDT and YYEEEE. CDR3 sequence (DNA): TGTGCCAGCAGCCTGGGGGGGCGGGGGCCGGGGGAGCAGTACTTC. It is translated as CASSLGGRGPGEQYF.

The chain has TRBV7-9 and TRBJ2-5; 8 positions agree with TRBD2. Trimming cost V 3 bases and J 3 bases; bases outside gene matches: 9. Germline CDR1 is SEHNR and CDR2 is FQNEAQ (reference sequence). This CDR3 comprises 16 residues. CDR3: CASSLVGGARKETQYF. The CDR3 DNA follows: TGTGCCAGCAGCTTGGTCGGGGGGGCGAGGAAAGAGACCCAGTACTTC.

The chain employs TRBV11-2 and TRBJ1-2; D is uncertain. Germline V gives CDR1 SGHAT, CDR2 FQNNGV. The length of the CDR3 is 14 residues. The ends were cut back, 3 bases at V and 0 bases at J, with 8 bases in the middle. CDR3 residues: CASSFIRANYGYTF. The DNA of the CDR3 is TGTGCCAGCAGCTTTATTAGAGCTAACTATGGCTACACCTTC.

J is TRBJ2-2 and V is TRBV19; no clear D gene. This CDR3 comprises 13 residues. CDR1 is LNHDA and CDR2 is SQIVND in the germline V gene (reference sequence). V was trimmed by 4 bases and J by 2 bases, leaving 5 bases between them. CDR3 DNA: TGTGCCAGTAGTAGCAGAAACACCGGGGAGCTGTTTTTT. Residues: CASSSRNTGELFF.

This sequence joins TRBV7-6 and TRBJ1-6; a weak D match, TRBD1 (6 bases). Trimming cost V 1 base and J 8 bases, with 12 bases left between them. This CDR3 spans 15 amino acids. Germline V gene sequence: CDR1 SGHVS, CDR2 FNYEAQ. The CDR3 bases are TGTGCCAGCAGCTTAGATTTGACAGGCGATTCACCCCTCCACTTT. Protein sequence: CASSLDLTGDSPLHF.